Presented here are 11 T cell receptor beta chains from one specimen sequenced in a study of neoadjuvant nivolumab and ipilimumab in lung cancer (dated by TCRdb to the early 2020s). The time point label, as the study defines it: pretherapy, before neoadjuvant immune checkpoint inhibitors. The library was prepared using the immunoSEQ multiplex PCR assay. As stored in TCRdb, this immuneACCESS dataset retains in-frame rearrangements with V and J assigned. A fraction of the clones does not appear; measured against another copy, unresolved V genes explain less than half of the discrepancy, and the remainder lacks a known reason. The sample table lists around 19,000 clones, over 80% of them with a count of one. More than 2% of the sample lies in the top ten. This specimen was peripheral blood, taken before neoadjuvant nivolumab, alone or with ipilimumab. The receptor set was obtained from an adult with non-small cell lung cancer.

The chain has TRBV25-1 and TRBJ1-1, with D perhaps matching TRBD1 (6 bases). The CDR3 runs 14 residues. V was clipped by 2 bases and J by 4 bases, with 11 bases between them. The germline V gene encodes CDR1 MGHDK and CDR2 SYGVNS. CDR3 protein: CASSERGGATEAFF. The CDR3 bases are TGTGCCAGCAGTGAACGTGGGGGGGCCACTGAAGCTTTCTTT.

The chain joins TRBV30 to TRBJ1-4; D not resolved. The germline CDR1 and CDR2 sequences are GTSNPN and SVGIG (reference sequence). Trimming left V 7 bases short and J 0 bases short, with 9 bases between. This CDR3 spans 13 amino acids. In DNA, the CDR3 is TGTGCCTCGGGCGGTGCAACTAATGAAAAACTGTTTTTT. The encoded protein is CASGGATNEKLFF.

The chain carries TRBV5-6 and TRBJ1-2, with D maybe TRBD1 (6 bases). The CDR3 totals 13 residues. The V gene's germline CDR1 is SGHDT and CDR2 YYEEEE. The V end lost 6 bases, the J end lost 7 bases, and 16 bases lay between the germline ends. CDR3 bases: TGTGCCAGCAACGGACAGCCTGAGTTTGGCTACACCTTC. Protein: CASNGQPEFGYTF.

The V and J genes are TRBV5-1 and TRBJ2-1, with a weak D call TRBD2 (6 bases). The CDR3 spans 16 residues. Trimming stripped 0 bases from V and 5 bases from J, with 15 bases between. CDR1 is SGHRS and CDR2 is YFSETQ in the germline V gene. The chain's CDR3 is CASSLVTGEGNNEQFF. CDR3 sequence (DNA): TGCGCCAGCAGCTTGGTTACGGGAGAGGGGAACAATGAGCAGTTCTTC.

The chain carries TRBV18 and TRBJ2-7, with D perhaps matching TRBD1 (5 bases). CDR1 is KGHSH, CDR2 LQKENI, per germline. CDR3 length: 14 amino acids. V was cut by 5 bases and J by 5 bases, with 16 bases left in between. The chain's CDR3 is CASSSQEGVHEQYF. Written as DNA, the CDR3 is TGTGCCAGCTCATCCCAAGAAGGGGTTCACGAGCAGTACTTC.

The chain recombines TRBV30 with TRBJ2-3; D remains unclear. Trimming cost V 1 base and J 6 bases, with 11 bases left between them. The CDR3 spans 13 residues. Germline V CDR1 and CDR2: GTSNPN, SVGIG (reference sequence). In DNA, the CDR3 is TGTGCCTGGAGTGGCCCTAAACTGGATACGCAGTATTTT. Translating gives CAWSGPKLDTQYF.

V gene TRBV5-1 combines with J gene TRBJ2-7; 7 bases are a match to TRBD1. Trimming removed 4 bases from V and 4 bases from J; junction bases left unmatched: 8. Per germline, CDR1 SGHRS and CDR2 YFSETQ. The CDR3 loop spans 14 amino acids. The CDR3 region is CASSPEGQTYEQYF. In DNA form, the CDR3 reads TGCGCCAGCAGCCCCGAGGGACAGACTTACGAGCAGTACTTC.

The sample holds a few counts of this clone. This rearrangement joins TRBV19 to TRBJ2-7; 10 bases are a match to TRBD2. This CDR3 spans 16 amino acids. The V gene's germline CDR1 is LNHDA and CDR2 SQIVND (reference sequence). Losses at the gene ends were 5 bases for V and 0 bases for J; bases not matched to a gene: 7. This CDR3 is CASSAQTSGYSYEQYF. The CDR3 DNA follows: TGTGCCAGTAGTGCCCAGACTAGCGGGTACTCCTACGAGCAGTACTTC.

The chain has TRBV5-5 and TRBJ2-7, with 10 bases aligning to TRBD1. The germline gives CDR1 SGHKS, CDR2 YYEKEE (reference sequence). The CDR3 runs to 14 residues. Trimming took 5 bases from V and 9 from J; bases not matched to a gene: 11. The DNA of the CDR3 is TGTGCCAGCAGGGCCTTGGGACAGGGGATGGGGCAGTACTTC. This sequence encodes CASRALGQGMGQYF. The variable domain in full, completed from reference TRBV5-5 and TRBJ2-7, reads DAGVTQSPTHLIKTRGQQVTLRCSPISGHKSVSWYQQVLGQGPQFIFQYYEKEERGRGNFPDRFSARQFPNYSSELNVNALLLGDSALYLCASRALGQGMGQYFGPGTRLTVT.

This clone occurred a few times. The CDR3 region is CASSLNEQYF. Here the CDR3 DNA reads TGTGCCAGCAGTTTAAACGAGCAGTACTTC. The rearrangement uses TRBV28 and TRBJ2-7, with no clear D. Germline loops: CDR1 MDHEN, CDR2 SYDVKM. This CDR3 region has 10 residues. Trimming left V 2 bases short and J 5 bases short, with 1 base between.

This chain uses TRBV2 with TRBJ2-3; D could derive from TRBD1 or TRBD2 (6 bases each). The CDR3 totals 16 residues. V lost 4 bases and J 9 bases, leaving 23 bases between the germline ends. The germline gives CDR1 SNHLY, CDR2 FYNNEI. The CDR3 DNA follows: TGTGCCAGCAGTGTGGGGGCGACAGGAGGGGCAGGGACGCAGTATTTT. Residues: CASSVGATGGAGTQYF.